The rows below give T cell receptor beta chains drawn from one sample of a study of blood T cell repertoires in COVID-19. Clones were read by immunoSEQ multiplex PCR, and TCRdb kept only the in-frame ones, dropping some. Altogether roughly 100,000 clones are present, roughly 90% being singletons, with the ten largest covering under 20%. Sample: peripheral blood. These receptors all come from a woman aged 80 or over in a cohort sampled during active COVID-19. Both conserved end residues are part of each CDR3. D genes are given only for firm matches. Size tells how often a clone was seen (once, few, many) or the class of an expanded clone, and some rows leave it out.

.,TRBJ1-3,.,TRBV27,TGTGCCAGCAGTTTATCGATACCTCAGGGGTCTGGAAACACCATATATTTT,CASSLSIPQGSGNTIYF
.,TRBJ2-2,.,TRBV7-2,TGTGCCAGCAGCTTAGCTGGCGGCGCGAACACCGGGGAGCTGTTTTTT,CASSLAGGANTGELFF
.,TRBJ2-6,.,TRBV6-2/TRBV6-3,TGTGCCAGCAGTTACTCGAGGTTGGCTGCTGGGGCCAACGTCCTGACTTTC,CASSYSRLAAGANVLTF
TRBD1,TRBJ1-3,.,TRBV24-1,TGTGCCACCAGTGAGGGACAGCACTCTGGAAACACCATATATTTT,CATSEGQHSGNTIYF
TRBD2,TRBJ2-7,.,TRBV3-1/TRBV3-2,TGTGCCAGCAGCCAAGTTGGCGGGAGCCCCTACGAGCAGTACTTC,CASSQVGGSPYEQYF
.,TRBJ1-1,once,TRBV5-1,TGCGCCAGCACAGGAAATCCGAACACTGAAGCTTTCTTT,CASTGNPNTEAFF
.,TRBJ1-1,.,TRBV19,TGTGCCAGTAGTATACAGGGGCTGAACACTGAAGCTTTCTTT,CASSIQGLNTEAFF
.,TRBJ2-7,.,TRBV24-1,TGTGCCACCAGTGCCGGGTACGAGCAGTACTTC,CATSAGYEQYF
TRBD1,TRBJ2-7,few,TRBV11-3,TGTGCCAGCAGCTTAGATGGACAGGGGAAATACGAGCAGTACTTC,CASSLDGQGKYEQYF
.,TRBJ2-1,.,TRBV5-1,TGCGCCAGCAGCTTGGGGGGCGATGAGCAGTTCTTC,CASSLGGDEQFF
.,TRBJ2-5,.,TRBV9,TGTGCCAGCAGCGTAGATGTCAGGGCGGAGACCCAGTACTTC,CASSVDVRAETQYF
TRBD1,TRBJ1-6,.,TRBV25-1,TGTGCCAGCACCGACAGGGGAAACTCACCCCTCCACTTT,CASTDRGNSPLHF
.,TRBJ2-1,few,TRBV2,TGTGCCAGCAGGGCCGACTCGACCTACGGTGAGCAGTTCTTC,CASRADSTYGEQFF
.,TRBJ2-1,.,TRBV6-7,TGTGCCAGCAGTTACTGCCCCTCGACCGGGCGGGATGAGCAGTTCTTC,CASSYCPSTGRDEQFF
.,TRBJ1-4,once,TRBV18,TGTGCCAGCTCACTTACCAAAGGAGGCGGTAATGAAAAACTGTTTTTT,CASSLTKGGGNEKLFF
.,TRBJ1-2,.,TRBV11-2,TGTGCCAGCAGCTCCTCAGGGGTCTATGGCTACACCTTC,CASSSSGVYGYTF
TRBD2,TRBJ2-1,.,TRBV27,TGTGCCAGCAGCCGAAAGAGTGGACTAGCGGGAGGGGGAGCCTACAATGAGCAGTTCTTC,CASSRKSGLAGGGAYNEQFF
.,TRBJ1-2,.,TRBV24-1,TGTGCCACCGCTGACAGCTATGGCTACACCTTC,CATADSYGYTF
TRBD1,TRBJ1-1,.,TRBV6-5,TGTGCCAGCAACGGACAGGGTGCCACTGAAGCTTTCTTT,CASNGQGATEAFF
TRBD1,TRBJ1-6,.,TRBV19,TGTGCCAGTAGTATATCCACAGGGGGTCATTCACCCCTCCACTTT,CASSISTGGHSPLHF